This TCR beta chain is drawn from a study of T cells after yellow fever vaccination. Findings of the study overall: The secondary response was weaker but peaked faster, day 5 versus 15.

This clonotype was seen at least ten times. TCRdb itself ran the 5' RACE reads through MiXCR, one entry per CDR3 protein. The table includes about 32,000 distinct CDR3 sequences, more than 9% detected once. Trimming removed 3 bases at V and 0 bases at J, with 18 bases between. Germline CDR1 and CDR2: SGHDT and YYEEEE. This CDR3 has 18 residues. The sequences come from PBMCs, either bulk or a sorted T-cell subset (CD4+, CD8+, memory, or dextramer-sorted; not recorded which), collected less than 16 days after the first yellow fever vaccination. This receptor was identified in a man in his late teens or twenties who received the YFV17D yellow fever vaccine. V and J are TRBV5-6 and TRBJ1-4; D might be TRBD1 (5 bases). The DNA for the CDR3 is TGTGCCAGCAGCTCCCTACTGACAGACAAGGCAACTAATGAAAAACTGTTTTTT. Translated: CASSSLLTDKATNEKLFF.